The 30 T cell receptor beta chains presented below share a single source sample, sequenced in a study of CD4+ T cells in melanoma. Some clones are missing from TCRdb's copy, which holds only in-frame ones; the method was immunoSEQ multiplex PCR. The repertoire holds about 9,900 clones, about 70% seen once, with about 18% in the top ten. Specimen: peripheral blood. Source of these receptors: a human donor with melanoma.

This chain connects TRBV28 to TRBJ2-5; 9 bases align to TRBD1. The closer fit of TRBJ2-7 to the DNA end suggests the J call may be wrong. Germline-derived CDR1 and CDR2 are MDHEN and SYDVKM. The CDR3 has 15 amino acids. For the CDR3, the DNA is TGTGCCAGCAGCCCAGGGACAGGGAGCTCCTACGAGCAGTACTTC. Residues: CASSPGTGSSYEQYF.

Within the sample, this clone is medium-sized (0.01 to 0.1%). The sample has other DNA sequences that encode this CDR3 too. This sequence joins TRBV10-3 and TRBJ2-2; 8 bases map to TRBD1. This CDR3 contains 14 residues. Per germline, CDR1 ENHRY and CDR2 SYGVKD. V dropped 6 bases and J dropped 5; count of bases not matched to a gene: 5. The chain's CDR3 is CAIRRQGATGELFF. CDR3 sequence (DNA): TGTGCCATCAGGCGCCAGGGGGCAACCGGGGAGCTGTTTTTT.

This chain uses TRBV19 with TRBJ1-5, with TRBD1 identical over 12 bases. J was trimmed by 6 bases and V by 5 bases; bases with no gene match: 5. CDR1 LNHDA and CDR2 SQIVND come from the germline V gene (reference sequence). The CDR3 contains 15 residues. CDR3 nucleotide sequence: TGTGCCAGTAGTCCGGGGACAGGGGGCCTTCAGCCCCAGCATTTT. It codes for CASSPGTGGLQPQHF.

The rearrangement links TRBV9 to TRBJ2-1, with TRBD1 identical over 8 bases. V lost 4 bases, J lost 8 bases, and 8 bases stayed unmatched. The CDR3 is 14 residues long. CDR1 and CDR2 (germline): SGDLS, YYNGEE. CDR3 residues: CASSSRTGWDEQFF. The CDR3 nucleotides read TGTGCCAGCAGCTCACGGACAGGGTGGGATGAGCAGTTCTTC.

The chain employs TRBV5-1 and TRBJ1-2; D ambiguous. Per the germline V gene, CDR1 is SGHRS and CDR2 is YFSETQ. This CDR3 contains 13 residues. The V end was cut by 4 bases, the J end by 4 bases, with 11 bases between. In DNA form, the CDR3 reads TGCGCCAGCAGCGTCGGTTTTACCTATGGCTACACCTTC. Encoded protein: CASSVGFTYGYTF.

The rearrangement joins TRBV10-1 to TRBJ2-3; D not resolved. V gave up 6 bases and J gave up 0 bases, with 4 bases separating them. CDR3 length: 12 amino acids. Germline V gene lookup returns CDR1 WNHNN and CDR2 SYGVQD (reference sequence). The CDR3 loop reads CASRGSTDTQYF. CDR3 coding DNA: TGCGCCAGCAGGGGAAGCACAGATACGCAGTATTTT.

J is TRBJ1-2 and V is TRBV21-1. TRBV21-1 is a pseudogene locus. CDR3 size: 14 residues. CDR3 sequence reads: CASSKAQLCYGYTF. The CDR3, as DNA: TGTGCCAGCAGCAAAGCCCAGCTGTGCTATGGCTACACCTTC.

The chain carries TRBV5-1 and TRBJ2-7; tentatively, D is TRBD1 (6 bases). The CDR3 is 15 amino acids. Trimming removed 4 bases from V and 3 bases from J, with 17 bases in between. CDR1 is SGHRS, CDR2 YFSETQ, per germline. This CDR3 is CASSPEDRRYYEQYF. In DNA, the CDR3 is TGCGCCAGCAGCCCAGAAGACAGGAGATACTACGAGCAGTACTTC.

This clone was detected only a few times. The chain joins TRBV6-1 to TRBJ2-1; TRBD1 agrees at 7 bases. Germline CDR1 is MNHNS and CDR2 is SASEGT. This CDR3 has 19 residues. J was trimmed by 8 bases and V by 1 base; bases with no gene match: 20. The CDR3 loop reads CASSEDPRGGQVRVDEQFF. The CDR3 DNA follows: TGTGCCAGCAGTGAAGACCCGCGAGGCGGACAGGTACGGGTCGATGAGCAGTTCTTC.

This clone was recorded a few times. The chain joins TRBV28 to TRBJ1-2; no clear D. V was trimmed by 3 bases and J by 4 bases, leaving 3 bases between them. The CDR3 has 11 amino acids. Germline V gene data show CDR1 as MDHEN and CDR2 as SYDVKM. CDR3 bases: TGTGCCAGCAGTTTTTTCTATGGCTACACCTTC. Amino acids: CASSFFYGYTF.

This chain joins TRBV27 and TRBJ2-6; D is ambiguous. The CDR3 extends over 16 amino acids. Trimming pared 5 bases from V and 4 bases from J, leaving 15 bases between. Germline V gives CDR1 MNHEY, CDR2 SMNVEV (reference sequence). This chain's CDR3 is CASSPRTASGANVLTF. The CDR3, as DNA: TGTGCCAGCAGTCCCCGGACCGCAAGCGGGGCCAACGTCCTGACTTTC.

V usage is TRBV19 and J usage is TRBJ2-3; TRBD2 matches at 10 bases. V was clipped by 5 bases and J by 6 bases; unmatched bases: 14. Germline assignment: CDR1 LNHDA and CDR2 SQIVND (reference sequence). This CDR3 spans 17 amino acids. This chain's CDR3 is CASSPRRSGGARDTQYF. The CDR3 DNA is TGTGCCAGTAGTCCCCGGAGGAGCGGGGGGGCCAGGGATACGCAGTATTTT.

The chain recombines TRBV29-1 with TRBJ2-2; a weak D match, TRBD1 (6 bases). CDR1 is SQVTM and CDR2 is ANQGSEA in the germline V gene. The CDR3 runs to 16 residues. V dropped 0 bases and J dropped 9 bases, with 20 bases sitting between them. The DNA for the CDR3 is TGCAGCGTTGAAGAGACCCACAGGGTTCCGTCCAGGGAGCTGTTTTTT. This encodes CSVEETHRVPSRELFF.

V is TRBV6-5 and J is TRBJ2-4; no reliable D call. With 2 bases removed from V and 5 bases from J, the gap between germline ends came to 13 bases. This CDR3 has 15 residues. CDR1 MNHEY and CDR2 SVGAGI come from the germline V gene. CDR3 loop: CASSYAAPLQNIQYF. In DNA form, the CDR3 reads TGTGCCAGCAGTTACGCTGCCCCGCTACAAAACATTCAGTACTTC.

The rearrangement uses TRBV7-8 and TRBJ1-4; TRBD1 is a possible D gene (6 bases). The germline V gene encodes CDR1 SGHVS and CDR2 FQNEAQ. This CDR3 is 16 amino acids long. V shed 5 bases and J shed 0 bases, with 13 bases lying between them. CDR3 loop: CASSNRDTATNEKLFF. Written as DNA, the CDR3 is TGTGCCAGCAGCAACCGGGACACAGCAACTAATGAAAAACTGTTTTTT. The full variable domain, its missing parts supplied by reference TRBV7-8 and TRBJ1-4, is GAGVSQSPRYKVAKRGQDVALRCDPISGHVSLFWYQQALGQGPEFLTYFQNEAQLDKSGLPSDRFFAERPEGSVSTLKIQRTQQEDSAVYLCASSNRDTATNEKLFFGSGTQLSVL.

V gene TRBV7-6 combines with J gene TRBJ2-1, with 10 bases that match TRBD2. With 2 bases clipped from V and 8 bases from J, the junction kept 3 bases outside the gene matches. CDR1 SGHVS and CDR2 FNYEAQ come from the germline V gene. The CDR3 consists of 14 residues. CDR3 sequence reads: CASSLSGGADEQFF. The DNA of the CDR3 is TGTGCCAGCAGCTTAAGCGGGGGGGCCGATGAGCAGTTCTTC.

As DNA, the CDR3 is TGTGCCAGTTCAATGGGCAGCTACGAGCAGTACTTC. This gives the protein CASSMGSYEQYF. V gene TRBV19 combines with J gene TRBJ2-7; D ambiguous. Between the trimmed V and J ends, which lost 8 bases and 3 bases, there was a span of 11 bases. The CDR3 length is 12 residues. The germline V gene encodes CDR1 LNHDA and CDR2 SQIVND (reference sequence). Using reference TRBV19 and TRBJ2-7 for the parts outside the CDR3, the full variable domain is DGGITQSPKYLFRKEGQNVTLSCEQNLNHDAMYWYRQDPGQGLRLIYYSQIVNDFQKGDIAEGYSVSREKKESFPLTVTSAQKNPTAFYLCASSMGSYEQYFGPGTRLTVT.

The chain employs TRBV5-1 and TRBJ2-3; 7 nucleotides agree with TRBD2. The CDR3 has 14 residues. In germline, CDR1 is SGHRS, CDR2 YFSETQ. Trimming at V came to 2 bases and at J to 3 bases, leaving 3 bases not matched to a gene. CDR3 amino acids: CASSFGLGTDTQYF. DNA for the CDR3: TGCGCCAGCAGCTTCGGACTAGGTACAGATACGCAGTATTTT.

In this sample, this clone turned up once. The chain combines TRBV5-4 with TRBJ2-3; no reliable D call. The V end was cut by 4 bases, the J end by 5 bases, with 8 bases between. CDR1 and CDR2 from the germline V gene are SGHNT and YYREEE (reference sequence). The CDR3 spans 12 residues. The CDR3 DNA reads as TGTGCCAGCAGCCTACAGCAAGATACGCAGTATTTT. Translated: CASSLQQDTQYF.

This clone was picked up one time. The chain uses TRBV7-9 and TRBJ2-3; D perhaps matches TRBD2 (6 bases). Trimming took off 5 bases at V and 5 bases at J, with 11 bases between the two ends. The CDR3 spans 13 residues. Looked up from germline, CDR1 is SEHNR and CDR2 is FQNEAQ (reference sequence). The CDR3 protein is CASSGLAVDTQYF. CDR3 nucleotide sequence: TGTGCCAGCAGCGGCTTAGCGGTAGATACGCAGTATTTT.

The rearrangement joins TRBV7-8 to TRBJ2-3; possibly TRBD1 for D (6 bases). Germline V gives CDR1 SGHVS, CDR2 FQNEAQ. Between the trimmed V and J ends, which lost 5 bases and 0 bases, there was a span of 12 bases. This CDR3 has 15 residues. The CDR3 is CASSIGTTSTDTQYF. CDR3 coding DNA: TGTGCCAGCAGCATCGGGACAACTAGCACAGATACGCAGTATTTT.

The chain employs TRBV6-1 and TRBJ2-5; a weak D match, TRBD2 (5 bases). V lost 0 bases, J lost 1 base, and 18 bases lay in between. Looked up from germline, CDR1 is MNHNS and CDR2 is SASEGT. The CDR3 consists of 18 residues. As DNA, the CDR3 is TGTGCCAGCAGTGAAGCGCTTCGAGGGTTAGTCCCCCAAGAGACCCAGTACTTC. This translates into CASSEALRGLVPQETQYF.

The chain is built from TRBV5-6 and TRBJ1-2, with 9 bases aligning to TRBD1. The germline gives CDR1 SGHDT, CDR2 YYEEEE. With V trimmed by 3 bases and J by 1 base, 1 base remained unmatched. There are 14 residues in the CDR3. The DNA for the CDR3 is TGTGCCAGCAGCTGGACAGGGGATAACTATGGCTACACCTTC. Residues: CASSWTGDNYGYTF.

CDR3: CASSYAQGNSPLHF. As DNA, the CDR3 is TGTGCCAGCAGTTACGCCCAGGGGAATTCACCCCTCCACTTT. The chain recombines TRBV6-6 with TRBJ1-6; weak D call: TRBD1 (6 bases). V was cut by 2 bases and J by 7 bases, with 9 bases left in between. Per the germline V gene, CDR1 is MNHNY and CDR2 is SVGAGI (reference sequence). CDR3 length equals 14 residues.

The rearrangement joins TRBV28 to TRBJ1-1, with D uncertain. CDR1 is MDHEN, CDR2 SYDVKM, per germline. The CDR3 is made up of 14 amino acids. V lost 5 bases to trimming and J lost 3 bases, with 13 bases between them. CDR3: CASSPTLGYTEAFF. The CDR3 bases are TGTGCCAGCAGTCCCACTCTGGGGTACACTGAAGCTTTCTTT.

The gene calls are TRBV6-4 and TRBJ2-3; TRBD1 aligns across 9 bases. The CDR3 length is 15 residues. CDR1 is MRHNA, CDR2 SNTAGT, per germline. With V trimmed by 6 bases and J by 6 bases, 10 bases remained unmatched. The CDR3 loop is CASSETGTGMDTQYF. CDR3 in DNA: TGTGCCAGCAGCGAAACCGGGACAGGGATGGATACGCAGTATTTT.

This clone was detected only a few times. V and J are TRBV13 and TRBJ1-5; the D gene is possibly TRBD1 (5 bases). The V gene lost 6 bases and the J gene lost 2 bases, with 14 bases spanning the gap. Germline CDR1 is PRHDT and CDR2 is FYEKMQ (reference sequence). The length of the CDR3 is 15 residues. CDR3 DNA sequence: TGTGCCAGCAGTCAGGGAAAAGGACGCAATCAGCCCCAGCATTTT. It is translated as CASSQGKGRNQPQHF.

V is TRBV10-1 and J is TRBJ2-7, with 8 bases identical to TRBD2. The CDR3 extends over 16 amino acids. CDR1 and CDR2 from the germline V gene are WNHNN and SYGVQD (reference sequence). Trimming removed 8 bases from V and 0 bases from J; junction bases left unmatched: 12. The CDR3 region is CASPENRGGYSYEQYF. Here the CDR3 DNA reads TGCGCCAGCCCCGAAAATCGGGGGGGGTACTCCTACGAGCAGTACTTC.

V gene TRBV2 combines with J gene TRBJ2-3; tentatively, D is TRBD2 (6 bases). Deletions cut 7 bases from V and 0 bases from J, with 14 bases between. Per germline, CDR1 SNHLY and CDR2 FYNNEI. The CDR3 covers 15 residues. CDR3 sequence (DNA): TGTGCCAGCACCTTTGAGGGAGGTAGCACAGATACGCAGTATTTT. It encodes CASTFEGGSTDTQYF.

The chain recombines TRBV30 with TRBJ1-5, with a tentative D call TRBD1 (6 bases). Trimming took 1 base from V and 1 from J, leaving 11 bases between them. CDR3 length: 15 residues. Germline CDR1 and CDR2: GTSNPN and SVGIG (reference sequence). This CDR3 reads CAWSEGVGSNQPQHF. The DNA of the CDR3 is TGTGCCTGGAGTGAGGGGGTCGGGAGCAATCAGCCCCAGCATTTT.